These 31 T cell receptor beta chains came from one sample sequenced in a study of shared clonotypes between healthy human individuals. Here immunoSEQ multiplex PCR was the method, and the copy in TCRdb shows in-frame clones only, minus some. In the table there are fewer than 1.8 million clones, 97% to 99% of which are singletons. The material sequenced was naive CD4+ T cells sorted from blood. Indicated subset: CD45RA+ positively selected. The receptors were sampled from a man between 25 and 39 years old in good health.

DNA of the CDR3: TGCGCCAGCAGCGTACAGGGTTCAACTAATGAAAAACTGTTTTTT. As protein: CASSVQGSTNEKLFF. V and J are TRBV5-1 and TRBJ1-4; maybe TRBD1 (6 bases). This CDR3 spans 15 amino acids. Germline assignment: CDR1 SGHRS and CDR2 YFSETQ. With 4 bases removed from V and 0 bases from J, the gap between germline ends came to 10 bases. Based on the CDR3 plus reference TRBV5-1 and TRBJ1-4, the full variable domain is KAGVTQTPRYLIKTRGQQVTLSCSPISGHRSVSWYQQTPGQGLQFLFEYFSETQRNKGNFPGRFSGRQFSNSRSEMNVSTLELGDSALYLCASSVQGSTNEKLFFGSGTQLSVL.

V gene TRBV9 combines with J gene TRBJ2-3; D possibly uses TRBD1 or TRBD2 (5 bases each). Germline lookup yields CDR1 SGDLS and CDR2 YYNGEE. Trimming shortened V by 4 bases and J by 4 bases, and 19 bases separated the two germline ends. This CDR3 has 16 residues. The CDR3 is CASSKSVGPGPDTQYF. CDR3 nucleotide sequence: TGTGCCAGCAGCAAGAGCGTGGGACCAGGCCCAGATACGCAGTATTTT.

CDR3 residues: CASSQQGVGQPQHF. CDR3 bases: TGTGCCAGCAGTCAACAGGGTGTAGGGCAGCCCCAGCATTTT. The chain has TRBV28 and TRBJ1-5; a possible D gene is TRBD1 (6 bases). V lost 5 bases and J 7 bases, leaving 15 bases between the germline ends. The CDR3 has 14 residues. In germline, CDR1 is MDHEN, CDR2 SYDVKM.

The CDR3 here is CASSDVRFRTIPDTQYF. In DNA, the CDR3 is TGTGCCAGCAGTGACGTTCGGTTCCGGACTATTCCAGATACGCAGTATTTT. The chain carries TRBV6-4 and TRBJ2-3, with D perhaps TRBD2 (6 bases). This CDR3 comprises 17 residues. Looked up from germline, CDR1 is MRHNA and CDR2 is SNTAGT. The V and J ends lost 2 bases and 4 bases respectively, with 19 bases between them.

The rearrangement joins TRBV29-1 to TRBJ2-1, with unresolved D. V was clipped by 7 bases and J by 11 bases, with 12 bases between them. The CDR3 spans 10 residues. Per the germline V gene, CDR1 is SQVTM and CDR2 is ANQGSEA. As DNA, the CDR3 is TGCAGCGGCCGGGCCTCCAAGCAGTTCTTC. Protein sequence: CSGRASKQFF.

The CDR3 nucleotides read TGTGCCAGCAGCGTAGGTCCACTAGCGGGAAGGGGCGAGCAGTACTTC. It encodes CASSVGPLAGRGEQYF. This sequence joins TRBV9 and TRBJ2-7; TRBD2 matches 10 bases. V was clipped by 0 bases and J by 6 bases; unmatched bases: 9. Germline V gene lookup returns CDR1 SGDLS and CDR2 YYNGEE. This CDR3 is built from 16 residues.

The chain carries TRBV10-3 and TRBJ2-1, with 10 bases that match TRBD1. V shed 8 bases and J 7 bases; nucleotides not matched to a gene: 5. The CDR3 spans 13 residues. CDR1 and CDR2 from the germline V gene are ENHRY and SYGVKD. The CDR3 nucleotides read TGTGCCATCCGGGACAGGGGCAAAAATGAGCAGTTCTTC. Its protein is CAIRDRGKNEQFF.

DNA for the CDR3: TGTGCCAGCAGAAAAGGCACCAACTATGGCTACACCTTC. Protein sequence: CASRKGTNYGYTF. The genes are TRBV27 and TRBJ1-2; no clear D gene. This CDR3 is 13 amino acids long. V was cut by 6 bases and J by 2 bases, with 10 bases left in between. CDR1 and CDR2 from the germline V gene are MNHEY and SMNVEV (reference sequence).

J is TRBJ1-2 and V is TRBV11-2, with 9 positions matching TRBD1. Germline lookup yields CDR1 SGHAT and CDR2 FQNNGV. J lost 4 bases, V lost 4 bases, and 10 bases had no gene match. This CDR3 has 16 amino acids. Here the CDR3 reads CASSSLSGQGPYGYTF. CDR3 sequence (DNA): TGTGCCAGCAGCTCCCTGTCGGGACAGGGTCCCTATGGCTACACCTTC.

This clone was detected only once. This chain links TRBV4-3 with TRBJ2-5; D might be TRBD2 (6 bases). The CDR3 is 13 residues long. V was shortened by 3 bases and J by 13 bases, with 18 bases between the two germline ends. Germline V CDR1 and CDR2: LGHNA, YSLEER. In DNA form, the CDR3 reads TGCGCCAGCAGCCAGGACCGACTAGGATGGCCGTACTTC. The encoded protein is CASSQDRLGWPYF.

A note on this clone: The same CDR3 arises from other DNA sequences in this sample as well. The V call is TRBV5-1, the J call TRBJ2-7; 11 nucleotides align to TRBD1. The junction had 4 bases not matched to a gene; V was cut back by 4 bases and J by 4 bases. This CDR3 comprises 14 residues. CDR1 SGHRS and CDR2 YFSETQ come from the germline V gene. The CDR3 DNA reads TGCGCCAGCAGCAGCGGACAGGGGGCTTACGAGCAGTACTTC. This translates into CASSSGQGAYEQYF.

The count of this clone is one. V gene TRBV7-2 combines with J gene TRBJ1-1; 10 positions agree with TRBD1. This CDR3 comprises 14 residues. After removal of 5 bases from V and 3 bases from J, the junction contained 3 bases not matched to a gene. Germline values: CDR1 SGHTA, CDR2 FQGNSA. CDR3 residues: CASSGDRGHTEAFF. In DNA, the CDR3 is TGTGCCAGCAGCGGAGACAGGGGGCACACTGAAGCTTTCTTT.

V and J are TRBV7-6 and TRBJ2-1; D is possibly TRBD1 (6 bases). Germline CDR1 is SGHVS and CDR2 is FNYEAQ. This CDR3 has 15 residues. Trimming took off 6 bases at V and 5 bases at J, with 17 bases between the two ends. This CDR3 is CASRARGHENNEQFF. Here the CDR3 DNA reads TGTGCCAGCAGGGCCAGGGGTCATGAAAACAATGAGCAGTTCTTC.

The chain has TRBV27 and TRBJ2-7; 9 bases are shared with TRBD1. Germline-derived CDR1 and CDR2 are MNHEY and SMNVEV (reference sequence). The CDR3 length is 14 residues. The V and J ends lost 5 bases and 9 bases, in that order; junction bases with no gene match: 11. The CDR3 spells CASSHRDRVTGQYF. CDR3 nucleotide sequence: TGTGCCAGCAGTCACCGGGACAGGGTGACTGGGCAGTACTTC.

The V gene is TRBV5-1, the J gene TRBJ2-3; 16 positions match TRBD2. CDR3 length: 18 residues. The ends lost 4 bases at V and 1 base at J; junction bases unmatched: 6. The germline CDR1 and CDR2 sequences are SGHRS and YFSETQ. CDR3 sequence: CASSRGLAGGPRTDTQYF. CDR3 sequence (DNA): TGCGCCAGCAGCCGGGGACTAGCGGGAGGGCCGCGCACAGATACGCAGTATTTT.

The CDR3 spells CASSSHGTGWYGYTF. The CDR3 DNA sequence: TGTGCCAGCAGCTCCCACGGGACAGGATGGTATGGCTACACCTTC. The chain is built from TRBV7-2 and TRBJ1-2, with 8 bases identical to TRBD1. The CDR3 is made up of 15 amino acids. CDR1 and CDR2 from the germline V gene are SGHTA and FQGNSA. After removal of 4 bases from V and 5 bases from J, the junction contained 9 bases not matched to a gene.

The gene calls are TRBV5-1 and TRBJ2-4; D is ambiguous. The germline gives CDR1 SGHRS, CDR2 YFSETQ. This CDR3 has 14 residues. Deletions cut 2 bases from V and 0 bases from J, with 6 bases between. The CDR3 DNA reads TGCGCCAGCAGCTTAGGACCAGCCAAAAACATTCAGTACTTC. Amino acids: CASSLGPAKNIQYF.

Written as DNA, the CDR3 is TGTGCCACGTCCCCCTGGGCCGGGGAGCTGTTTTTT. Translating gives CATSPWAGELFF. V and J are TRBV6-1 and TRBJ2-2; no clear D gene. CDR1 MNHNS and CDR2 SASEGT come from the germline V gene. With 10 bases removed from V and 6 bases from J, the gap between germline ends came to 12 bases. The CDR3 is made up of 12 amino acids.

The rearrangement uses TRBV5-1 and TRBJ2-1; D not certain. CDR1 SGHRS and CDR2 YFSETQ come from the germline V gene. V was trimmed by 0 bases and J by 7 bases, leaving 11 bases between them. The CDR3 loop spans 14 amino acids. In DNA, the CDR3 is TGCGCCAGCAGCTTGGCAACGAACTGGAATGAGCAGTTCTTC. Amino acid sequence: CASSLATNWNEQFF.

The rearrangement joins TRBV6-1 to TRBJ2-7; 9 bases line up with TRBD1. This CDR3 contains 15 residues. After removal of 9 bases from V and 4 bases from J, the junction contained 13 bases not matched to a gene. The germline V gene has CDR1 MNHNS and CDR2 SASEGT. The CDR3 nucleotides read TGTGCCAGTATTCCCATGGGACAGGGCGATTACGAGCAGTACTTC. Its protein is CASIPMGQGDYEQYF.

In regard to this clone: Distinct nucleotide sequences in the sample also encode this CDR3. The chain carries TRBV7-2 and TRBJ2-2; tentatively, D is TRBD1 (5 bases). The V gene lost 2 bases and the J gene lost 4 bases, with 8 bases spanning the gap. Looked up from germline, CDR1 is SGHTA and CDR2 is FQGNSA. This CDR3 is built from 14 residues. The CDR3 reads CASSLIRGTGELFF. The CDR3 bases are TGTGCCAGCAGCTTAATTAGGGGCACCGGGGAGCTGTTTTTT.

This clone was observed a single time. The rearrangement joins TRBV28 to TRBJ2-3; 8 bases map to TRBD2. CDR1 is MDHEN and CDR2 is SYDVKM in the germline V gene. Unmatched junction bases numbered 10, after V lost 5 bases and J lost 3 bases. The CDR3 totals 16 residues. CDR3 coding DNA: TGTGCCAGCAGTGGCCCAGCGGGAGTATCGACAGATACGCAGTATTTT. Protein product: CASSGPAGVSTDTQYF.

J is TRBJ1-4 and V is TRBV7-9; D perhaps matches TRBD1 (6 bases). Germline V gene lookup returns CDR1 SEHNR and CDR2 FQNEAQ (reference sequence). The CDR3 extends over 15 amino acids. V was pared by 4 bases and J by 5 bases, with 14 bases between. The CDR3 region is CASSSTGQGNEKLFF. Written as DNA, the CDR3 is TGTGCCAGCAGCTCAACCGGGCAGGGGAATGAAAAACTGTTTTTT.

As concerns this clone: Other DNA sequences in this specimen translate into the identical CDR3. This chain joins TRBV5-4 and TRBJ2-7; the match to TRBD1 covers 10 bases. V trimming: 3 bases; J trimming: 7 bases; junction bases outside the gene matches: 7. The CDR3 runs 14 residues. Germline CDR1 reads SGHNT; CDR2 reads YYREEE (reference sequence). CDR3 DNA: TGTGCCAGCAGCTCTCCGGGACAGGGGAGAGAGCAGTACTTC. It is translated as CASSSPGQGREQYF.

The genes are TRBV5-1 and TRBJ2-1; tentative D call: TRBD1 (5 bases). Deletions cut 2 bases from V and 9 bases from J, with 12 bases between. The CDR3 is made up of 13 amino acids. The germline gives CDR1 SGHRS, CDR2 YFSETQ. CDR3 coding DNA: TGCGCCAGCAGCTTACCCGGACACGCTGAGCAGTTCTTC. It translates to CASSLPGHAEQFF.

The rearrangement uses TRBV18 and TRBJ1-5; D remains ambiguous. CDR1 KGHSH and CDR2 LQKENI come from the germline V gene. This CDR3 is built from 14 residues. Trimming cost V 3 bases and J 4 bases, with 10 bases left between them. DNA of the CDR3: TGTGCCAGCTCACCGGGCCCGGGGAATCAGCCCCAGCATTTT. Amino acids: CASSPGPGNQPQHF.

The CDR3 here is CAISVGRDRVPEQYF. The DNA for the CDR3 is TGTGCCATCAGTGTTGGTCGGGACAGGGTTCCCGAGCAGTACTTC. The chain uses TRBV10-3 and TRBJ2-7; 9 bases align to TRBD1. This CDR3 comprises 15 residues. The V and J ends lost 4 bases and 6 bases, in that order; junction bases with no gene match: 10. CDR1 is ENHRY, CDR2 SYGVKD, per germline.

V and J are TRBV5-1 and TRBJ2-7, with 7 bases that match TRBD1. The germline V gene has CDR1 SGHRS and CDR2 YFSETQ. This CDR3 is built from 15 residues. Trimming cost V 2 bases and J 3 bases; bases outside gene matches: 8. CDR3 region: CASSFSRQGIYEQYF. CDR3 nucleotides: TGCGCCAGCAGCTTCTCCCGACAGGGTATCTACGAGCAGTACTTC.

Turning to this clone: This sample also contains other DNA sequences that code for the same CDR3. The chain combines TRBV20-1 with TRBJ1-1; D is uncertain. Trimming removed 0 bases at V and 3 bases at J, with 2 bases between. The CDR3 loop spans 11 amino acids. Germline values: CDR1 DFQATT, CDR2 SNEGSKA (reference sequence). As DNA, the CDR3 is TGCAGTGCTAGAGAGGACACTGAAGCTTTCTTT. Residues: CSAREDTEAFF.

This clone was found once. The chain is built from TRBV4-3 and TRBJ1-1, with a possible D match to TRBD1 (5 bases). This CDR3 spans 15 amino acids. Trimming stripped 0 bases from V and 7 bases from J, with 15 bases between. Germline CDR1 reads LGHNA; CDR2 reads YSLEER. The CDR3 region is CASSQDSAWGNEAFF. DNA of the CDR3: TGCGCCAGCAGCCAAGATTCGGCGTGGGGGAATGAAGCTTTCTTT.

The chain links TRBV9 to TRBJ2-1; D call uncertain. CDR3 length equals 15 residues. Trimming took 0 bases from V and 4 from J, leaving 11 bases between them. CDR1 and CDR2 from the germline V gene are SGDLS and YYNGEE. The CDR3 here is CASSVATGGYNEQFF. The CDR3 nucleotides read TGTGCCAGCAGCGTAGCCACGGGCGGATACAATGAGCAGTTCTTC.